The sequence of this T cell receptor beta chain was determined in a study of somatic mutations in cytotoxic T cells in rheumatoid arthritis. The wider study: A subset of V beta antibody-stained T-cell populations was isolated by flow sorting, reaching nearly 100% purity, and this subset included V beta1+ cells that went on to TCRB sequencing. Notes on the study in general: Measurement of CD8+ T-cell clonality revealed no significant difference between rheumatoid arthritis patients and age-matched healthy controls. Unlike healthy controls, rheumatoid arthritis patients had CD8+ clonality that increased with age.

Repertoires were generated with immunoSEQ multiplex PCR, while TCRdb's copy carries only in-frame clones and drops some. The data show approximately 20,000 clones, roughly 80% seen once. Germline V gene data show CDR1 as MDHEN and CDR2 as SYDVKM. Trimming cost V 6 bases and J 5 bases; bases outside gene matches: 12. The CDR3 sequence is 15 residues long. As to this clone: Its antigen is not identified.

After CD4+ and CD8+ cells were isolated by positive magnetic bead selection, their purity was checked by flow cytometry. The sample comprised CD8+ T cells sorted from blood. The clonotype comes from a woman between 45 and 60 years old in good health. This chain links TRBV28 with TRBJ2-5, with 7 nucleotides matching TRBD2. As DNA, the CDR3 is TGTGCCAGCAGCGATGTCGGGGGGACCAGGGAGACCCAGTACTTC. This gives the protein CASSDVGGTRETQYF.